The following is a T cell receptor beta chain sequence with its context. This CDR3 spans 19 amino acids. V was shortened by 5 bases and J by 0 bases, with 24 bases between the two germline ends. Germline CDR1 reads LNHDA; CDR2 reads SQIVND (reference sequence). The authors' processing: From reference gene primer amplification, estimates of nucleated cell counts were derived. TCRdb's table, derived via immunoSEQ multiplex PCR, lists solely in-frame clones and lacks some. V, J and clone size are taken as reported in that table, and D and trimming were inferred from the DNA itself. The profile shows about 34,000 clones, approximately 82% of them singletons. This specimen comes from a study of blood T cell repertoires in COVID-19.

This TCR was recovered from an elderly man with active or convalescent COVID-19. The rearrangement uses TRBV19 and TRBJ2-3; D perhaps matches TRBD2 (6 bases). Sequenced: peripheral blood. The CDR3 sequence is CASSRRTTAPTTSTDTQYF. CDR3 in DNA: TGTGCCAGTAGTCGACGGACTACCGCCCCAACGACTAGCACAGATACGCAGTATTTT. The full variable domain, with the rest looked up from reference TRBV19 and TRBJ2-3, is DGGITQSPKYLFRKEGQNVTLSCEQNLNHDAMYWYRQDPGQGLRLIYYSQIVNDFQKGDIAEGYSVSREKKESFPLTVTSAQKNPTAFYLCASSRRTTAPTTSTDTQYFGPGTRLTVL.